Shown below are 27 T cell receptor beta chains from a single sample sequenced in a study of spatial heterogeneity in lung cancer. This sample's time point: sample taken at primary tumor resection. Whole RNA from tumor, nontumor lung or frozen PBMC was sequenced unsorted. TCRdb re-analysed the 5' RACE reads in MiXCR, keeping a single row per CDR3 protein. Among 25,000 or so distinct CDR3 sequences listed, 4% to 6% were seen once. The sample consisted of PBMCs, taken at surgery. All receptors come from a male donor with early-stage non-small cell lung cancer.

This clonotype came up many times. V usage is TRBV20-1 and J usage is TRBJ2-5; D may match TRBD1 or TRBD2 (5 bases each). The CDR3 has 14 amino acids. Trimming stripped 5 bases from V and 1 base from J, with 14 bases between. From germline, CDR1 is DFQATT and CDR2 SNEGSKA (reference sequence). CDR3 bases: TGCAGTGCTGAGCCAGGGACGGGCCAAGAGACCCAGTACTTC. The encoded protein is CSAEPGTGQETQYF.

This clonotype came up many times. The J gene is TRBJ2-5, the V gene TRBV6-5; D is ambiguous. Germline V gene sequence: CDR1 MNHEY, CDR2 SVGAGI. Between the trimmed V and J ends, which lost 5 bases and 7 bases, there was a span of 8 bases. CDR3 size: 11 residues. CDR3 loop: CASSRKGTQYF. For the CDR3, the DNA is TGTGCCAGCAGTCGAAAAGGGACCCAGTACTTC.

This clonotype was detected many times. V and J are TRBV25-1 and TRBJ2-3, with 9 bases matching TRBD1. The V gene end was trimmed by 6 bases and the J gene end by 1 base; junction bases not matched to a gene: 5. CDR1 and CDR2 (germline): MGHDK, SYGVNS. There are 15 residues in the CDR3. The CDR3 nucleotides are TGTGCCAGCAGGATAACAGGGGGCCGCACAGATACGCAGTATTTT. Protein product: CASRITGGRTDTQYF.

This clonotype was picked up many times. CDR3 coding DNA: TGTGCCAGCAGCATCCGGGACAGATCCTACAATGAGCAGTTCTTC. It translates to CASSIRDRSYNEQFF. The chain is built from TRBV7-9 and TRBJ2-1; 7 bases map to TRBD1. The V and J ends lost 5 bases and 1 base, in that order; junction bases with no gene match: 5. CDR1 and CDR2 (germline): SEHNR, FQNEAQ (reference sequence). This CDR3 has 15 amino acids.

Ten or more counts support this clonotype. The chain is built from TRBV12-3 or TRBV12-4 and TRBJ2-1, with D perhaps given as TRBD1 or TRBD2 (5 bases each). Trimming stripped 1 base from V and 6 bases from J, with 22 bases between. The length of the CDR3 is 18 residues. The DNA for the CDR3 is TGTGCCAGCAGTTTAGGAGTAGGTGGGACGTATCCCTCCAATGAGCAGTTCTTC. Translating gives CASSLGVGGTYPSNEQFF.

In this sample, this clonotype is medium-sized. The chain has TRBV7-3 and TRBJ1-1, with D maybe TRBD1 (5 bases). CDR1 is SGHTA, CDR2 FQGTGA, per germline. V lost 5 bases, J lost 2 bases, and 9 bases lay in between. The CDR3 has 13 amino acids. CDR3 bases: TGTGCCAGCAGCCGGACACCCAACACTGAAGCTTTCTTT. Amino acid sequence: CASSRTPNTEAFF.

The rearrangement joins TRBV28 to TRBJ1-6, with D unresolved. The length of the CDR3 is 14 residues. V dropped 6 bases and J dropped 0 bases, with 6 bases sitting between them. Germline loops: CDR1 MDHEN, CDR2 SYDVKM. This CDR3 reads CASSSPSYNSPLHF. CDR3 sequence (DNA): TGTGCCAGCAGCTCCCCCTCCTATAATTCACCCCTCCACTTT.

This clonotype was seen repeatedly, ten times or more. The chain is built from TRBV28 and TRBJ2-5; no firm D call. The germline CDR1 and CDR2 sequences are MDHEN and SYDVKM. The CDR3 is 15 residues long. With 3 bases removed from V and 1 base from J, the gap between germline ends came to 12 bases. The CDR3 reads CASSFGQRFQETQYF. The CDR3 coding sequence is TGTGCCAGCAGTTTCGGTCAGCGATTCCAAGAGACCCAGTACTTC.

This clonotype is categorized as medium-sized. V usage is TRBV7-9 and J usage is TRBJ2-3; D gene uncertain. This CDR3 is 10 amino acids long. V was pared by 6 bases and J by 3 bases, with 1 base between. Germline loops: CDR1 SEHNR, CDR2 FQNEAQ (reference sequence). CDR3 loop: CASSTDTQYF. DNA of the CDR3: TGTGCCAGCAGTACAGATACGCAGTATTTT.

This clonotype was detected many times. The chain joins TRBV2 to TRBJ2-3, with TRBD2 matching 8 bases. This CDR3 spans 15 amino acids. The V and J ends lost 6 bases and 2 bases, in that order; junction bases with no gene match: 7. The germline V gene has CDR1 SNHLY and CDR2 FYNNEI. The CDR3 coding sequence is TGTGCCAGCAGCCCCCGGGGGGGCCCCACAGATACGCAGTATTTT. This encodes CASSPRGGPTDTQYF.

This clonotype was seen at least ten times. This chain links TRBV19 with TRBJ2-7; D is unresolved. The V and J ends lost 2 bases and 1 base respectively, with 12 bases between them. This CDR3 comprises 15 residues. The germline V gene encodes CDR1 LNHDA and CDR2 SQIVND (reference sequence). CDR3 protein: CASSIFYGPSYEQYF. CDR3 DNA sequence: TGTGCCAGTAGTATATTTTACGGGCCGTCCTACGAGCAGTACTTC.

This clonotype was observed many times. The chain links TRBV12-3 or TRBV12-4 to TRBJ1-1, with D possibly TRBD1 on 6 matching bases. The CDR3 totals 13 residues. Deletions cut 1 base from V and 4 bases from J, with 7 bases between. CDR3 coding DNA: TGTGCCAGCAGTTTAGGACAGGTCACTGAAGCTTTCTTT. This encodes CASSLGQVTEAFF.

This clonotype was observed many times. V and J are TRBV5-5 and TRBJ2-1, with D perhaps TRBD2 (6 bases). Germline CDR1 is SGHKS and CDR2 is YYEKEE (reference sequence). The CDR3 loop spans 15 amino acids. The V end was cut by 4 bases, the J end by 10 bases, with 21 bases between. The CDR3 spells CASSVGATRAGEQFF. CDR3 coding DNA: TGTGCCAGCAGCGTCGGGGCCACAAGGGCGGGGGAGCAGTTCTTC.

The table lists this clonotype with many counts. V and J are TRBV12-5 and TRBJ2-3; 9 bases agree with TRBD2. The CDR3 is made up of 15 amino acids. The V gene end was trimmed by 6 bases and the J gene end by 4 bases; junction bases not matched to a gene: 8. Germline-derived CDR1 and CDR2 are LGHNT and FRNRAP. CDR3 sequence reads: CASGPGLARPDTQYF. The CDR3 DNA is TGTGCTAGTGGACCTGGACTAGCGAGGCCAGATACGCAGTATTTT.

The sample holds many counts of this clonotype. The J gene is TRBJ1-6, the V gene TRBV9; the D is unclear. The CDR3 covers 15 residues. V was cut by 3 bases and J by 7 bases, with 14 bases left in between. Germline CDR1 is SGDLS and CDR2 is YYNGEE. CDR3 coding DNA: TGTGCCAGCAGCGAGGAACCGCGGAGCAATTCACCCCTCCACTTT. This sequence encodes CASSEEPRSNSPLHF.

This clonotype was seen at least ten times. The chain has TRBV28 and TRBJ1-1, with a tentative D call TRBD1 (5 bases). V lost 5 bases to trimming and J lost 6 bases, with 13 bases between them. Germline V gene data show CDR1 as MDHEN and CDR2 as SYDVKM. The CDR3 is made up of 13 amino acids. The CDR3 coding sequence is TGTGCCAGCAGTCACGGAGGGACGGCTGAAGCTTTCTTT. Translating gives CASSHGGTAEAFF.

By share of the sample, this clonotype is medium-sized (0.01 to 0.1%). The chain joins TRBV7-2 to TRBJ2-3; TRBD1 agrees at 10 bases. V shed 5 bases, J shed 1 base, and the junction held 3 bases outside the gene matches. The CDR3 is made up of 15 amino acids. Germline lookup yields CDR1 SGHTA and CDR2 FQGNSA. The DNA for the CDR3 is TGTGCCAGCAGCGCCGGGACAGGGGGCACAGATACGCAGTATTTT. Translation: CASSAGTGGTDTQYF.

This clonotype has a count of ten or more. The chain combines TRBV7-9 with TRBJ1-2; tentative D call: TRBD1 (6 bases). Trimming removed 5 bases at V and 6 bases at J, with 13 bases between. Germline V gives CDR1 SEHNR, CDR2 FQNEAQ (reference sequence). The CDR3 sequence is 13 residues long. In nucleotides, the CDR3 is TGTGCCAGCAGCCCAGGACAGAGGCATGGCTACACCTTC. Translating it yields CASSPGQRHGYTF.

Many counts were recorded for this clonotype. The CDR3 coding sequence is TGTGCCAGCAGCGAGAGGGGGGAGCCTAGTGAAAAACTGTTTTTT. As protein: CASSERGEPSEKLFF. The chain employs TRBV3-1 and TRBJ1-4; maybe TRBD1 (6 bases). The CDR3 contains 15 residues. V was clipped by 5 bases and J by 7 bases, with 17 bases between them. The germline V gene encodes CDR1 LGHDT and CDR2 YNNKEL (reference sequence).

The sample holds many counts of this clonotype. The chain carries TRBV19 and TRBJ1-5, with a tentative D call TRBD1 (5 bases). Trimming removed 7 bases from V and 7 bases from J, with 17 bases in between. Germline CDR1 reads LNHDA; CDR2 reads SQIVND (reference sequence). This CDR3 is 14 amino acids long. CDR3 sequence: CASTKGFERQPQHF. The CDR3 bases are TGTGCCAGTACCAAGGGGTTCGAGAGGCAGCCCCAGCATTTT.

The J gene is TRBJ1-4, the V gene TRBV30; 10 positions match TRBD1. This CDR3 spans 15 amino acids. Trimming took 2 bases from V and 4 from J; bases not matched to a gene: 4. Germline CDR1 GTSNPN, CDR2 SVGIG (reference sequence). CDR3 sequence (DNA): TGTGCCTGGAGTCCCCGGACAGGGGGTAATGAAAAACTGTTTTTT. Translated, it gives CAWSPRTGGNEKLFF.

This clonotype was recorded once. The chain links TRBV9 to TRBJ1-1, with unresolved D. The CDR3 spans 13 residues. The V and J ends lost 7 bases and 1 base respectively, with 11 bases between them. The germline gives CDR1 SGDLS, CDR2 YYNGEE. The CDR3 sequence: CASGEGGNTEAFF. The CDR3 region has the DNA TGTGCCAGCGGGGAAGGAGGGAACACTGAAGCTTTCTTT.

This clonotype was picked up many times. V is TRBV7-2 and J is TRBJ1-1; 7 bases map to TRBD1. J lost 4 bases, V lost 4 bases, and 6 bases had no gene match. The germline V gene encodes CDR1 SGHTA and CDR2 FQGNSA. The CDR3 covers 14 residues. In nucleotides, the CDR3 is TGTGCCAGCAGCTCCAGGGGGGGAGTCACTGAAGCTTTCTTT. This gives the protein CASSSRGGVTEAFF.

By share, this clonotype ranks as medium-sized. CDR3 protein: CASSASRETEAFF. Written as DNA, the CDR3 is TGTGCCAGCTCGGCCTCGAGGGAGACTGAAGCTTTCTTT. The chain has TRBV6-1 and TRBJ1-1; no clear D gene. V gave up 8 bases and J gave up 5 bases, with 15 bases separating them. CDR1 is MNHNS, CDR2 SASEGT, per germline. The length of the CDR3 is 13 residues.

This clonotype was detected ten times or more. The chain has TRBV24-1 and TRBJ2-1; TRBD2 might be the D (5 bases). Trimming left V 10 bases short and J 4 bases short, with 10 bases between. Germline CDR1 and CDR2: KGHDR and SFDVKD. The CDR3 totals 12 residues. CDR3 nucleotide sequence: TGTGCCACTTCCCGAGGGTACAATGAGCAGTTCTTC. Protein product: CATSRGYNEQFF.

This clonotype was counted many times. The chain carries TRBV29-1 and TRBJ2-3, with D hard to call. The V and J ends lost 6 bases and 1 base respectively, with 11 bases between them. The V gene's germline CDR1 is SQVTM and CDR2 ANQGSEA. The CDR3 runs to 13 residues. CDR3 nucleotide sequence: TGCAGCGTCGGACGAGATCGCACAGATACGCAGTATTTT. Its translation: CSVGRDRTDTQYF.

As regards this clonotype: This could be a read error, since a much larger clone is one nucleotide away. The J gene is TRBJ1-6, the V gene TRBV6-6; D may be TRBD1 (5 bases). The CDR3 has 19 residues. Per germline, CDR1 MNHNY and CDR2 SVGAGI (reference sequence). The CDR3 sequence: CASSYDSGTSSSYISPLHF. CDR3 DNA sequence: TGTGCCAGCAGTTACGACTCCGGGACTTCCAGCTCCTATATTTCACCCCTCCACTTT.